What follows are 31 T cell receptor beta chains derived from one specimen sequenced in a study of blood T cell repertoires in COVID-19. Clones were sequenced by immunoSEQ multiplex PCR, and TCRdb holds only the in-frame ones, with some missing. The sample contains around 150,000 clones, roughly 82% of which appear only once. Sequenced: peripheral blood. These receptors were taken from a woman aged 45-60 years in a cohort sampled during active or convalescent COVID-19.

The chain couples TRBV19 to TRBJ1-1, with 9 nucleotides matching TRBD1. V shed 7 bases and J 8 bases; nucleotides not matched to a gene: 14. Germline V gene lookup returns CDR1 LNHDA and CDR2 SQIVND (reference sequence). The CDR3 covers 15 residues. CDR3 region: CASTTMGTGNREAFF. CDR3 in DNA: TGTGCCAGTACCACTATGGGGACAGGGAATCGCGAAGCTTTCTTT.

This clone was counted a few times. J is TRBJ2-3 and V is TRBV15, with D tentatively TRBD1 (5 bases). This CDR3 has 16 amino acids. With 3 bases removed from V and 1 base from J, the gap between germline ends came to 14 bases. Looked up from germline, CDR1 is LNHNV and CDR2 is YYDKDF (reference sequence). CDR3: CATSREKQGGTDTQYF. In DNA form, the CDR3 reads TGTGCCACCAGCAGGGAAAAGCAGGGTGGCACAGATACGCAGTATTTT.

To note about this clone: Other nucleotide sequences in the sample specify the same CDR3. J is TRBJ1-2 and V is TRBV3-1 (or the pseudogene TRBV3-2); D gene ambiguous. The V and J ends lost 3 bases and 5 bases respectively, with 7 bases between them. Germline lookup yields CDR1 LGHDT and CDR2 YNNKEL (reference sequence). The CDR3 is 12 amino acids. This CDR3 is CASSQAGYGYTF. In DNA, the CDR3 is TGTGCCAGCAGCCAGGCGGGGTATGGCTACACCTTC.

The gene calls are TRBV5-1 and TRBJ1-4, with TRBD1 matching over 7 bases. Germline CDR1 reads SGHRS; CDR2 reads YFSETQ. Trimming cost V 0 bases and J 3 bases; bases outside gene matches: 2. CDR3 length equals 15 residues. The CDR3 sequence is CASSLAGTANEKLFF. The CDR3 nucleotides read TGCGCCAGCAGCTTGGCCGGGACAGCTAATGAAAAACTGTTTTTT.

The V call is TRBV6-2 or TRBV6-3, the J call TRBJ2-3; 10 bases align to TRBD2. Looked up from germline, CDR1 is MNHEY and CDR2 is SVGEGT. CDR3 length equals 17 residues. The trim removed 6 bases at V and 6 bases at J, leaving 15 bases unmatched. The CDR3 sequence: CASSDAWLAGAGDTQYF. The DNA for the CDR3 is TGTGCCAGCAGCGATGCTTGGCTAGCGGGGGCTGGGGATACGCAGTATTTT.

CDR3 sequence: CASSLGSAHYEQYF. The CDR3 DNA reads as TGTGCCAGCAGCTTAGGGTCCGCACACTACGAGCAGTACTTC. The chain couples TRBV7-2 to TRBJ2-7; no clear D gene. The CDR3 contains 14 residues. V shed 1 base and J shed 3 bases, with 10 bases lying between them. Germline V gives CDR1 SGHTA, CDR2 FQGNSA.

This clone came up once. The V gene is TRBV2, the J gene TRBJ1-2; a possible D gene is TRBD1 (6 bases). Germline V gives CDR1 SNHLY, CDR2 FYNNEI. This CDR3 has 13 residues. Trimming took off 7 bases at V and 7 bases at J, with 16 bases between the two ends. CDR3 in amino acids: CASTGTPRSGYTF. CDR3 nucleotides: TGTGCCAGCACTGGGACACCCAGGAGTGGCTACACCTTC.

The J gene is TRBJ1-6, the V gene TRBV18, with D maybe TRBD1 (5 bases). CDR1 KGHSH and CDR2 LQKENI come from the germline V gene. There are 16 residues in the CDR3. V was trimmed by 2 bases and J by 2 bases, leaving 10 bases between them. The CDR3 DNA sequence: TGTGCCAGCTCACCAGTCCAGGGCACCTATAATTCACCCCTCCACTTT. Residues: CASSPVQGTYNSPLHF.

The chain recombines TRBV18 with TRBJ1-6; D might be TRBD1 (6 bases). Trimming stripped 5 bases from V and 9 bases from J, with 20 bases between. The V gene's germline CDR1 is KGHSH and CDR2 LQKENI. The CDR3 is made up of 16 amino acids. The CDR3 protein is CASSTGGAAWGSPLHF. In DNA form, the CDR3 reads TGTGCCAGCTCAACGGGGGGGGCCGCTTGGGGTTCACCCCTCCACTTT.

V and J are TRBV18 and TRBJ1-5, with D perhaps TRBD1 (6 bases). The CDR3 consists of 15 residues. Germline CDR1 KGHSH, CDR2 LQKENI. V was clipped by 3 bases and J by 4 bases, with 13 bases between them. CDR3 sequence reads: CASSPRQAQNQPQHF. In DNA form, the CDR3 reads TGTGCCAGCTCACCCAGACAGGCCCAGAATCAGCCCCAGCATTTT.

This clone was recorded at least ten times. The chain is built from TRBV6-2 or TRBV6-3 and TRBJ1-1; no clear D. The CDR3 loop spans 16 amino acids. The V gene lost 2 bases and the J gene lost 0 bases, with 13 bases spanning the gap. Germline CDR1 reads MNHEY; CDR2 reads SVGEGT. The CDR3 DNA sequence: TGTGCCAGCAGTTACCCTTACCAGGCTATGAACACTGAAGCTTTCTTT. It encodes CASSYPYQAMNTEAFF.

The chain recombines TRBV5-5 with TRBJ2-1; 9 nucleotides align to TRBD2. CDR3 length: 18 residues. Germline V gives CDR1 SGHKS, CDR2 YYEKEE (reference sequence). The junction had 7 bases not matched to a gene; V was cut back by 0 bases and J by 0 bases. The CDR3 spells CASSLVGSGGGSYNEQFF. In DNA form, the CDR3 reads TGTGCCAGCAGCTTGGTTGGTAGCGGGGGAGGCTCCTACAATGAGCAGTTCTTC.

The chain employs TRBV7-6 and TRBJ2-7; TRBD2 aligns across 11 bases. This CDR3 contains 14 residues. The V gene's germline CDR1 is SGHVS and CDR2 FNYEAQ. V trimming: 5 bases; J trimming: 6 bases; junction bases outside the gene matches: 6. CDR3 sequence (DNA): TGTGCCAGCAGCCCATCTAGCGGGGGGAGCGAGCAGTACTTC. Its protein product is CASSPSSGGSEQYF.

The J gene is TRBJ1-2, the V gene TRBV20-1; no reliable D call. V lost 2 bases and J lost 3, with 4 bases in between. The germline gives CDR1 DFQATT, CDR2 SNEGSKA (reference sequence). The CDR3 contains 11 residues. The CDR3 loop is CSARSDYGYTF. CDR3 DNA sequence: TGCAGTGCTAGATCGGACTATGGCTACACCTTC.

V and J are TRBV6-4 and TRBJ2-5; D possibly corresponds to TRBD2 (5 bases). CDR3 length: 13 residues. Trimming stripped 4 bases from V and 5 bases from J, with 11 bases between. CDR1 is MRHNA, CDR2 SNTAGT, per germline. In nucleotides, the CDR3 is TGTGCCAGCAGTGTTAGTCCGGGGGAGACCCAGTACTTC. Protein sequence: CASSVSPGETQYF.

The chain couples TRBV2 to TRBJ2-5, with a weak D call TRBD2 (5 bases). Between the trimmed V and J ends, which lost 7 bases and 2 bases, there was a span of 11 bases. This CDR3 spans 13 amino acids. In germline, CDR1 is SNHLY, CDR2 FYNNEI. Here the CDR3 reads CASIRGVQETQYF. The CDR3 DNA reads as TGTGCCAGCATACGGGGAGTTCAAGAGACCCAGTACTTC.

Here the CDR3 DNA reads TGTGCCAGTAGTATTGGCGGGGTTCTTGACCCTGAAGCTTTCTTT. This codes for CASSIGGVLDPEAFF. The chain employs TRBV19 and TRBJ1-1; no definite D call. The CDR3 is made up of 15 amino acids. Trimming removed 3 bases at V and 6 bases at J, with 17 bases between. Germline V gene data show CDR1 as LNHDA and CDR2 as SQIVND (reference sequence).

This sequence joins TRBV6-5 and TRBJ2-5; 10 bases agree with TRBD2. In germline, CDR1 is MNHEY, CDR2 SVGAGI. Losses at the gene ends were 3 bases for V and 3 bases for J; bases not matched to a gene: 4. The CDR3 spans 15 residues. The CDR3: CASSYSGGKKETQYF. The CDR3 nucleotides are TGTGCCAGCAGTTATAGCGGGGGGAAGAAAGAGACCCAGTACTTC.

The chain couples TRBV6-4 to TRBJ2-3, with 8 bases fitting TRBD2. CDR3 length equals 15 residues. Trimming at V came to 0 bases and at J to 10 bases, leaving 9 bases not matched to a gene. Germline V gene data show CDR1 as MRHNA and CDR2 as SNTAGT. CDR3 DNA: TGTGCCAGCAGTGACTCGATTGCGGGGGGAGGTCCGCAGTATTTT. Amino acid sequence: CASSDSIAGGGPQYF.

The chain has TRBV5-1 and TRBJ1-1; TRBD1 might be the D (5 bases). V was cut by 2 bases and J by 0 bases, with 8 bases left in between. Germline V gene sequence: CDR1 SGHRS, CDR2 YFSETQ. This CDR3 is built from 14 residues. CDR3 loop: CASSFRTLNTEAFF. The CDR3 DNA follows: TGCGCCAGCAGCTTTCGGACACTGAACACTGAAGCTTTCTTT.

Regarding this clone: This specimen includes other DNA sequences encoding the same CDR3. The rearrangement uses TRBV19 and TRBJ2-7; 7 bases align to TRBD1. This CDR3 is built from 14 residues. Germline V gene data show CDR1 as LNHDA and CDR2 as SQIVND (reference sequence). The ends lost 3 bases at V and 2 bases at J; junction bases unmatched: 4. Here the CDR3 DNA reads TGTGCCAGTAGTATGGGGCAGGGGGCCTACGAGCAGTACTTC. Amino acids: CASSMGQGAYEQYF.

This chain joins TRBV2 and TRBJ2-1; D not certain. This CDR3 contains 11 residues. V lost 4 bases to trimming and J lost 10 bases, with 8 bases between them. Germline V CDR1 and CDR2: SNHLY, FYNNEI. The CDR3, as DNA: TGTGCCAGCAGTGTCTTACACGAGCAGTTCTTC. This encodes CASSVLHEQFF.

The chain has TRBV10-2 and TRBJ1-2; the match to TRBD1 covers 7 bases. Germline trimming cut 6 bases from V and 8 bases from J; bases unmatched to any gene: 12. The germline V gene encodes CDR1 WSHSY and CDR2 SAAADI. The length of the CDR3 is 14 residues. CDR3 DNA sequence: TGCGCCAGCAGCTCCGACAGGGACCCCTCGGGCTACACCTTC. The encoded protein is CASSSDRDPSGYTF.

This clone appeared once. The chain uses TRBV19 and TRBJ2-7; 7 bases match TRBD1. The germline V gene encodes CDR1 LNHDA and CDR2 SQIVND (reference sequence). J lost 6 bases, V lost 5 bases, and 7 bases had no gene match. This CDR3 has 13 amino acids. The CDR3 spells CASSALTGSEQYF. The CDR3 nucleotides read TGTGCCAGTAGTGCCTTGACAGGGTCCGAGCAGTACTTC.

The V call is TRBV9, the J call TRBJ2-3; the match to TRBD2 covers 14 bases. V shed 4 bases, J shed 6 bases, and the junction held 7 bases outside the gene matches. Per germline, CDR1 SGDLS and CDR2 YYNGEE. CDR3 length: 16 amino acids. The CDR3 nucleotides read TGTGCCAGCAGCCCCCCGGGACTAGCGGGGGCTGATACGCAGTATTTT. Encoded protein: CASSPPGLAGADTQYF.

V gene TRBV4-2 combines with J gene TRBJ1-6, with D unresolved. This CDR3 region has 17 residues. Germline-derived CDR1 and CDR2 are LGHNA and YNFKEQ. V was clipped by 4 bases and J by 6 bases, with 19 bases between them. The CDR3 DNA reads as TGTGCCAGCAGCCTAAAACGGGATGATATGGGTAATTCACCCCTCCACTTT. Residues: CASSLKRDDMGNSPLHF.

This chain uses TRBV30 with TRBJ2-3; D possibly corresponds to TRBD2 (7 bases). Germline V gene data show CDR1 as GTSNPN and CDR2 as SVGIG (reference sequence). The CDR3 is made up of 15 amino acids. Deletions cut 3 bases from V and 3 bases from J, with 16 bases between. The CDR3 nucleotides read TGTGCCTGGAGACAGGGAGGGGGGGTAACAGATACGCAGTATTTT. It yields the protein CAWRQGGGVTDTQYF.

The chain joins TRBV5-1 to TRBJ2-7, with 7 positions matching TRBD1. The V and J ends lost 2 bases and 2 bases, in that order; junction bases with no gene match: 7. Germline V gene lookup returns CDR1 SGHRS and CDR2 YFSETQ. The CDR3 totals 15 residues. CDR3 DNA sequence: TGCGCCAGCAGCTTACAGACAGGGAGCACCTACGAGCAGTACTTC. Translated: CASSLQTGSTYEQYF.

The J gene is TRBJ2-1, the V gene TRBV7-3, with 8 bases lining up with TRBD2. V gave up 0 bases and J gave up 8 bases; unmatched junction bases: 9. The germline V gene encodes CDR1 SGHTA and CDR2 FQGTGA. CDR3 length equals 16 residues. CDR3 in DNA: TGTGCCAGCAGCTTAACTAGCGGGGCCTATACAGATGAGCAGTTCTTC. It encodes CASSLTSGAYTDEQFF.

This chain connects TRBV7-9 to TRBJ2-1, with a tentative D call TRBD2 (5 bases). V was clipped by 2 bases and J by 1 base, with 9 bases between them. Per the germline V gene, CDR1 is SEHNR and CDR2 is FQNEAQ (reference sequence). The CDR3 is made up of 15 amino acids. The CDR3 sequence is CASSLRAVSYNEQFF. CDR3 sequence (DNA): TGTGCCAGCAGCTTACGAGCGGTATCCTACAATGAGCAGTTCTTC.

The chain joins TRBV30 to TRBJ1-6; no reliable D call. The V gene lost 3 bases and the J gene lost 9 bases, with 9 bases spanning the gap. This CDR3 has 12 amino acids. From germline, CDR1 is GTSNPN and CDR2 SVGIG (reference sequence). The CDR3 here is CAWSVNFSPLHF. CDR3 DNA: TGTGCCTGGAGCGTCAACTTTTCACCCCTCCACTTT.